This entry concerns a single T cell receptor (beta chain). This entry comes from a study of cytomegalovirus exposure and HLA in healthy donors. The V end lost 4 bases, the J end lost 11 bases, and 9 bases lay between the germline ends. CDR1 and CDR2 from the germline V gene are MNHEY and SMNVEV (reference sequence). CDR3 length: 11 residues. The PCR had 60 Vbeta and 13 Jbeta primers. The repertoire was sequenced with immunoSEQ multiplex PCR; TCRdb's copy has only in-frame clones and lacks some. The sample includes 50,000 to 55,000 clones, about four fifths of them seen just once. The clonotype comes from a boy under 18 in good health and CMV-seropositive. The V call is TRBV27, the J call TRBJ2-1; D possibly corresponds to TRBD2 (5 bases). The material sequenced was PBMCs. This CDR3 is CASSWEKKQFF. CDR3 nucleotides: TGTGCCAGCAGTTGGGAGAAGAAGCAGTTCTTC.